This T cell receptor (beta chain) was profiled in a study of human T cells and chemical hapten exposure. Study as a whole: Yields of TCR per sample differed, chiefly owing to small differences in pooled library volume. General study points: Since the donors had alopecia, their immune response may not be the same as that of healthy people.

One entry per CDR3 protein results from TCRdb running MiXCR on the RACE reads. The table has 120,000 to 150,000 distinct CDR3 sequences, 10% to 15% seen once; the top ten hold around 1.4%. Time point noted: patch test 2, 6 weeks after DPC sensitization. Documented treatment: therapeutic diphenylcyclopropenone sensitization with weekly scalp DPC. Drawing of blood took place ahead of applying each patch test. The CDR3 contains 16 residues. Trimming removed 6 bases from V and 0 bases from J; junction bases left unmatched: 10. Ten or more counts support this clonotype. No antigen is known for it. The chain links TRBV12-3 or TRBV12-4 to TRBJ1-2, with 7 bases lining up with TRBD1. The TCR sequence derives from a woman in her fifties or sixties with alopecia areata. Some clones in this sample may be carry-over from other donors' samples. This sample comprised whole blood, obtained in connection with sensitization to the hapten diphenylcyclopropenone (DPC). The CDR3 DNA is TGTGCCAGCAGCCCCCGGACAGGCCTAGCTAACTATGGCTACACCTTC. Translated, it gives CASSPRTGLANYGYTF.